Presented here are 5 T cell receptor beta chains from one specimen sequenced in a study of blood T cell repertoires in COVID-19 (dated by TCRdb to 2018 to 2021). The library was built by means of the immunoSEQ multiplex PCR assay. TCRdb carries this immuneACCESS record with in-frame sequences only. Its versions omit some clonotypes, under half of them owing to an unresolved V gene in the studies checked, with the rest unexplained. In all, the sample holds 84,000 or so clones, and nearly 80% of those were seen once. The top ten hold about 6% of the sample. The material sequenced was peripheral blood. These receptors all come from a man aged 65-85 years with COVID-19, enrolled during active disease.

Points on this clone: Other DNA sequences in this specimen translate into the identical CDR3. The rearrangement joins TRBV5-4 to TRBJ1-1, with D uncertain. Germline values: CDR1 SGHNT, CDR2 YYREEE (reference sequence). This CDR3 contains 13 residues. The germline V and J ends were trimmed by 0 bases and 1 base, with 4 bases remaining between them. The CDR3 DNA reads as TGTGCCAGCAGCTTGGACAGGAACACTGAAGCTTTCTTT. Translating gives CASSLDRNTEAFF. The full variable domain, in which reference TRBV5-4 and TRBJ1-1 provide the parts outside the CDR3, is ETGVTQSPTHLIKTRGQQVTLRCSSQSGHNTVSWYQQALGQGPQFIFQYYREEENGRGNFPPRFSGLQFPNYSSELNVNALELDDSALYLCASSLDRNTEAFFGQGTRLTVV.

This clone was detected a few times. The CDR3 sequence is CASSSDRGNYEQYF. The CDR3 DNA is TGTGCCAGCAGCTCGGACAGGGGAAACTACGAGCAGTACTTC. The chain joins TRBV11-2 to TRBJ2-7; 9 nucleotides align to TRBD1. The germline CDR1 and CDR2 sequences are SGHAT and FQNNGV. V was pared by 4 bases and J by 3 bases, with 4 bases of the junction left unmatched. The CDR3 totals 14 residues.

This clone occurred a few times. This chain connects TRBV19 to TRBJ2-1; 7 nucleotides line up with TRBD1. Germline CDR1 and CDR2: LNHDA and SQIVND (reference sequence). CDR3 length: 13 amino acids. The ends lost 6 bases at V and 7 bases at J; junction bases unmatched: 6. The CDR3 sequence: CASSPTGWNEQFF. In DNA, the CDR3 is TGTGCCAGTAGCCCGACAGGGTGGAATGAGCAGTTCTTC. The full variable domain, rest sourced from reference TRBV19 and TRBJ2-1, is DGGITQSPKYLFRKEGQNVTLSCEQNLNHDAMYWYRQDPGQGLRLIYYSQIVNDFQKGDIAEGYSVSREKKESFPLTVTSAQKNPTAFYLCASSPTGWNEQFFGPGTRLTVL.

J is TRBJ1-2 and V is TRBV6-5, with D unresolved. This CDR3 has 12 residues. The germline gives CDR1 MNHEY, CDR2 SVGAGI. V lost 2 bases and J 4 bases, leaving 5 bases between the germline ends. CDR3 DNA: TGTGCCAGCAGTTACAGTAGCTATGGCTACACCTTC. This encodes CASSYSSYGYTF.

J is TRBJ1-5 and V is TRBV7-8; 7 bases map to TRBD1. The CDR3 spans 14 residues. The V gene end was trimmed by 7 bases and the J gene end by 1 base; junction bases not matched to a gene: 4. CDR1 and CDR2 from the germline V gene are SGHVS and FQNEAQ. The DNA for the CDR3 is TGTGCCAGCAACTCACAGGGGAGCAATCAGCCCCAGCATTTT. It encodes CASNSQGSNQPQHF.